These 5 T cell receptor beta chains came from one sample sequenced in a study of cytomegalovirus exposure and HLA in healthy donors (TCRdb year 2017). The library was made by the immunoSEQ multiplex PCR assay. A mixture of 60 forward primers for TCR Vbeta segments and 13 reverse primers for TCR Jbeta segments was used in the multiplex PCR. The source is immuneACCESS, and TCRdb retained only in-frame sequences with V and J called. Part of the clones is not carried over; for the studies checked, unresolved V genes explain less than half of this, and the remainder is unexplained. Counted in this sample were roughly 160,000 clones; roughly 80% of them appeared once. Around 2.2% of the sample goes to the ten largest clones. Sequencing used PBMCs. The receptors shown here come from a man in his fifties in good health and CMV-seropositive.

This chain links TRBV7-2 with TRBJ2-6; D unclear. The CDR3 spans 13 residues. Germline CDR1 reads SGHTA; CDR2 reads FQGNSA. V was cut by 4 bases and J by 2 bases, with 3 bases left in between. The CDR3 sequence: CASSSTGANVLTF. The CDR3 coding sequence is TGTGCCAGCAGCTCTACTGGGGCCAACGTCCTGACTTTC.

V and J are TRBV9 and TRBJ1-2; 9 bases align to TRBD1. Germline V lookup: CDR1 SGDLS, CDR2 YYNGEE. The V segment lost 4 bases and the J segment 4 bases; nucleotides outside the gene matches: 17. This CDR3 comprises 18 residues. As DNA, the CDR3 is TGTGCCAGCAGCCCCAGGCGAGGACAGGGGTTGAGGGGCTATGGCTACACCTTC. Amino acids: CASSPRRGQGLRGYGYTF. Full variable domain (rest looked up from reference TRBV9 and TRBJ1-2): DSGVTQTPKHLITATGQRVTLRCSPRSGDLSVYWYQQSLDQGLQFLIQYYNGEERAKGNILERFSAQQFPDLHSELNLSSLELGDSALYFCASSPRRGQGLRGYGYTFGSGTRLTVV.

J is TRBJ1-4 and V is TRBV4-1; D is uncertain. Trimming took 2 bases from V and 4 from J, leaving 11 bases between them. In germline, CDR1 is MGHRA, CDR2 YSYEKL. The CDR3 covers 15 residues. This chain's CDR3 is CASSQPGKSNEKLFF. For the CDR3, the DNA is TGCGCCAGCAGCCAACCGGGAAAGAGTAATGAAAAACTGTTTTTT.

The chain has TRBV5-6 and TRBJ2-7, with D perhaps TRBD2 (6 bases). V was pared by 2 bases and J by 0 bases, with 9 bases between. Germline CDR1 and CDR2: SGHDT and YYEEEE. The CDR3 has 14 amino acids. The DNA of the CDR3 is TGTGCCAGCAGCTTTCCCGGGAGCTCCTACGAGCAGTACTTC. Residues: CASSFPGSSYEQYF. The whole variable domain, filled in from reference TRBV5-6 and TRBJ2-7, reads DAGVTQSPTHLIKTRGQQVTLRCSPKSGHDTVSWYQQALGQGPQFIFQYYEEEERQRGNFPDRFSGHQFPNYSSELNVNALLLGDSALYLCASSFPGSSYEQYFGPGTRLTVT.

V and J are TRBV19 and TRBJ2-7; TRBD1 agrees at 8 bases. CDR1 and CDR2 (germline): LNHDA, SQIVND (reference sequence). V trimming: 10 bases; J trimming: 0 bases; junction bases outside the gene matches: 5. This CDR3 comprises 13 residues. The CDR3 spells CATSGGSSYEQYF. As DNA, the CDR3 is TGTGCCACCTCAGGGGGCTCCTCCTACGAGCAGTACTTC.